This entry lists 22 T cell receptor beta chains sequenced from one sample in a study of blood T cell repertoires in COVID-19 (dated by TCRdb to 2019 to 2021). Libraries were prepared through the immunoSEQ multiplex PCR assay. In its TCRdb copy, this immuneACCESS table keeps in-frame sequences only and misses some clones. Where compared with another copy, unresolved V genes explain less than half of these, and the others have no known cause. Across this sample there are about 150,000 clones, with roughly 83% seen only once. Of the sample, about 14% falls within the top ten clones. Sequencing was performed on peripheral blood. Receptors were obtained from a man younger than 35 with active or convalescent COVID-19.

In its sample, this clone was seen a few times. The chain joins TRBV27 to TRBJ2-3; 8 bases are a match to TRBD1. J was trimmed by 0 bases and V by 2 bases; bases with no gene match: 4. Per germline, CDR1 MNHEY and CDR2 SMNVEV (reference sequence). The CDR3 has 16 amino acids. The CDR3 DNA reads TGTGCCAGCAGTTTAGGACAGGGCCCTAGCACAGATACGCAGTATTTT. Its translation is CASSLGQGPSTDTQYF.

This clone appeared a single time. The rearrangement links TRBV27 to TRBJ2-4; no clear D gene. V dropped 6 bases and J dropped 4 bases, with 7 bases sitting between them. CDR3 length: 12 amino acids. Germline V gene sequence: CDR1 MNHEY, CDR2 SMNVEV (reference sequence). The CDR3 coding sequence is TGTGCCAGCAGGTCCCTTAAAAACATTCAGTACTTC. The encoded protein is CASRSLKNIQYF.

The CDR3 loop reads CSASFNNQPQHF. The CDR3 bases are TGCAGTGCTAGTTTTAACAATCAGCCCCAGCATTTT. J is TRBJ1-5 and V is TRBV20-1; D uncertain. The CDR3 runs to 12 residues. Germline CDR1 DFQATT, CDR2 SNEGSKA (reference sequence). V was pared by 3 bases and J by 3 bases, with 6 bases between.

The chain joins TRBV11-2 to TRBJ2-2, with TRBD2 matching 15 bases. Unmatched junction bases numbered 11, after V lost 5 bases and J lost 7 bases. This CDR3 spans 18 amino acids. Germline CDR1 and CDR2: SGHAT and FQNNGV. CDR3: CASSHLRTSGRVVGELFF. The CDR3 DNA reads TGTGCCAGCAGCCACCTTCGGACTAGCGGGAGGGTGGTCGGGGAGCTGTTTTTT.

The gene calls are TRBV5-1 and TRBJ2-1; 10 positions agree with TRBD2. Trimming at V came to 4 bases and at J to 7 bases, leaving 14 bases not matched to a gene. The CDR3 is made up of 17 amino acids. In germline, CDR1 is SGHRS, CDR2 YFSETQ. The CDR3 here is CASSANKAGGRRNEQFF. The DNA for the CDR3 is TGCGCCAGCAGCGCTAATAAAGCGGGGGGGCGCAGGAATGAGCAGTTCTTC.

The chain joins TRBV13 to TRBJ2-7, with 10 bases matching TRBD2. The junction had 6 bases not matched to a gene; V was cut back by 2 bases and J by 2 bases. This CDR3 contains 16 residues. Germline CDR1 and CDR2: PRHDT and FYEKMQ (reference sequence). The CDR3 here is CASSLQSGRGTYEQYF. DNA for the CDR3: TGTGCCAGCAGCTTACAAAGCGGGAGGGGTACCTACGAGCAGTACTTC.

The CDR3 DNA follows: TGTGCCAGCAGCCCCGACGGACTAGCGGGGGATTACGAGCAGTACTTC. Amino acid sequence: CASSPDGLAGDYEQYF. The rearrangement links TRBV13 to TRBJ2-7, with 13 bases aligning to TRBD2. V shed 5 bases and J 4 bases; nucleotides not matched to a gene: 8. Germline-derived CDR1 and CDR2 are PRHDT and FYEKMQ (reference sequence). The CDR3 totals 16 residues.

The chain combines TRBV7-2 with TRBJ1-5, with D possibly matching TRBD1 (5 bases). Germline V gene lookup returns CDR1 SGHTA and CDR2 FQGNSA. V shed 3 bases and J shed 0 bases, with 9 bases lying between them. The CDR3 contains 15 residues. The CDR3 DNA follows: TGTGCCAGCAGCTTGGGGGGGGATAGCAATCAGCCCCAGCATTTT. Translation gives CASSLGGDSNQPQHF.

The chain couples TRBV4-1 to TRBJ2-3; TRBD1 might be the D (6 bases). Per the germline V gene, CDR1 is MGHRA and CDR2 is YSYEKL. The CDR3 length is 15 residues. Trimming took 4 bases from V and 0 from J, leaving 11 bases between them. The DNA for the CDR3 is TGCGCCAGCAGCCTAACAGGGACCAGCACAGATACGCAGTATTTT. Translated, it gives CASSLTGTSTDTQYF.

This clone was recorded only once. This chain joins TRBV7-9 and TRBJ1-3, with TRBD1 matching 8 bases. The ends lost 6 bases at V and 3 bases at J; junction bases unmatched: 16. The CDR3 runs to 18 residues. CDR1 and CDR2 from the germline V gene are SEHNR and FQNEAQ (reference sequence). Here the CDR3 reads CASRDFGQGTTDGNTIYF. The CDR3 coding sequence is TGTGCCAGCAGAGATTTCGGACAGGGAACAACTGATGGAAACACCATATATTTT.

This chain uses TRBV25-1 with TRBJ2-2; D not resolved. Trimming stripped 8 bases from V and 1 base from J, with 5 bases between. The germline V gene encodes CDR1 MGHDK and CDR2 SYGVNS. CDR3 length: 12 residues. CDR3 in amino acids: CASLGNTGELFF. CDR3 sequence (DNA): TGTGCCAGCCTCGGGAACACCGGGGAGCTGTTTTTT.

The rearrangement links TRBV9 to TRBJ2-5, with a weak D call TRBD2 (5 bases). This CDR3 spans 15 amino acids. With 3 bases removed from V and 0 bases from J, the gap between germline ends came to 12 bases. Germline CDR1 reads SGDLS; CDR2 reads YYNGEE. In nucleotides, the CDR3 is TGTGCCAGCAGCGCGACTAACCGTCACCAAGAGACCCAGTACTTC. Encoded protein: CASSATNRHQETQYF.

V is TRBV30 and J is TRBJ1-6; a possible D gene is TRBD1 (5 bases). This CDR3 is 15 amino acids long. CDR1 is GTSNPN, CDR2 SVGIG, per germline (reference sequence). V was trimmed by 8 bases and J by 0 bases, leaving 14 bases between them. Written as DNA, the CDR3 is TGTGCCCTGGGGCTCCAGGGCTCCTATAATTCACCCCTCCACTTT. Amino acid sequence: CALGLQGSYNSPLHF.

The gene calls are TRBV28 and TRBJ2-7; perhaps TRBD2 as D (5 bases). Deletions cut 5 bases from V and 4 bases from J, with 18 bases between. This CDR3 is 15 amino acids long. Germline CDR1 is MDHEN and CDR2 is SYDVKM. The chain's CDR3 is CASSRPGSGRYEQYF. The DNA for the CDR3 is TGTGCCAGCAGTCGCCCGGGGAGCGGACGGTACGAGCAGTACTTC.

This chain connects TRBV13 to TRBJ2-3; the match to TRBD1 covers 8 bases. The CDR3 has 14 residues. Germline assignment: CDR1 PRHDT and CDR2 FYEKMQ (reference sequence). Trimming cost V 6 bases and J 4 bases; bases outside gene matches: 6. The CDR3 loop reads CASRDRGRADTQYF. CDR3 DNA sequence: TGTGCCAGCAGAGACAGGGGCCGCGCAGATACGCAGTATTTT. The full variable domain, its missing parts supplied by reference TRBV13 and TRBJ2-3, is AAGVIQSPRHLIKEKRETATLKCYPIPRHDTVYWYQQGPGQDPQFLISFYEKMQSDKGSIPDRFSAQQFSDYHSELNMSSLELGDSALYFCASRDRGRADTQYFGPGTRLTVL.

This chain connects TRBV14 to TRBJ1-1; D is possibly TRBD1 (6 bases). This CDR3 is 15 amino acids long. V was shortened by 1 base and J by 1 base, with 10 bases between the two germline ends. The germline gives CDR1 SGHDN, CDR2 FVKESK. The CDR3 protein is CASSQGQGRNTEAFF. The CDR3 nucleotides read TGTGCCAGCAGCCAAGGTCAGGGGAGGAACACTGAAGCTTTCTTT. Looking up the rest from reference TRBV14 and TRBJ1-1 gives the full variable domain: EAGVTQFPSHSVIEKGQTVTLRCDPISGHDNLYWYRRVMGKEIKFLLHFVKESKQDESGMPNNRFLAERTGGTYSTLKVQPAELEDSGVYFCASSQGQGRNTEAFFGQGTRLTVV.

Concerning this clone: The junction does not match germline at one end; this may be a read error. J is TRBJ1-1 and V is TRBV7-2, with 11 bases aligning to TRBD1. Per germline, CDR1 SGHTA and CDR2 FQGNSA. The CDR3 is 19 residues long. CDR3 in DNA: TGTGCCAGCACCTTAGGTAGGGTCGGGACAGGGGGTCGGTCCACTGAAGCTTTCTTT. It specifies CASTLGRVGTGGRSTEAFF.

The chain employs TRBV3-1 (or the pseudogene TRBV3-2) and TRBJ1-2; 10 nucleotides align to TRBD1. Germline values: CDR1 LGHDT, CDR2 YNNKEL (reference sequence). V was clipped by 4 bases and J by 8 bases; unmatched bases: 7. This CDR3 spans 14 amino acids. CDR3 coding DNA: TGTGCCAGCAGCCGAGGGGACAGGGGCATCGGCTACACCTTC. Translated, it gives CASSRGDRGIGYTF.

The chain's CDR3 is CASSLAQAGKQETQYF. CDR3 coding DNA: TGTGCCAGCAGCTTAGCTCAAGCGGGTAAACAAGAGACCCAGTACTTC. The genes are TRBV7-2 and TRBJ2-5; weak D call: TRBD2 (6 bases). Per germline, CDR1 SGHTA and CDR2 FQGNSA. V was trimmed by 0 bases and J by 2 bases, leaving 13 bases between them. This CDR3 region has 16 residues.

The chain couples TRBV19 to TRBJ1-5; no clear D. V lost 5 bases to trimming and J lost 4 bases, with 9 bases between them. The CDR3 covers 13 residues. Germline V gene sequence: CDR1 LNHDA, CDR2 SQIVND (reference sequence). The CDR3 DNA reads TGTGCCAGTAGTCTCCAGAGGAATCAGCCCCAGCATTTT. This sequence encodes CASSLQRNQPQHF.

V and J are TRBV10-3 and TRBJ1-6; D may be TRBD1 (5 bases). V was shortened by 3 bases and J by 5 bases, with 8 bases between the two germline ends. From germline, CDR1 is ENHRY and CDR2 SYGVKD. This CDR3 is built from 14 residues. The CDR3 loop is CAISDSGNNSPLHF. The DNA of the CDR3 is TGTGCCATCAGTGATTCAGGGAATAATTCACCCCTCCACTTT.

This clone was picked up a small number of times. V is TRBV7-9 and J is TRBJ2-7; 9 bases are a match to TRBD2. From germline, CDR1 is SEHNR and CDR2 FQNEAQ (reference sequence). This CDR3 spans 15 amino acids. The V segment lost 5 bases and the J segment 1 base; nucleotides outside the gene matches: 6. This chain's CDR3 is CASSPSGGKSYEQYF. The CDR3 nucleotides are TGTGCCAGCAGCCCGAGCGGGGGGAAGTCCTACGAGCAGTACTTC.